These T cell receptor beta chains were read from a single sample in a study of neurological immune-mediated disorders. TCRdb independently ran MiXCR on the 5' RACE reads; one entry per CDR3 protein. The sample lists 48,000 or so distinct CDR3 sequences, 10% to 13% occurring once. The sequenced material came from PBMCs. These receptors were collected from a woman in her forties with HTLV-1-associated myelopathy (HAM/TSP). The CDR3 runs from the conserved cysteine through the conserved F or W. A D gene is named only where the DNA matches it firmly. Size is omitted from some rows. Given values are once, few, many or a class for expanded clones.

>TRBV6-2/TRBV6-3|TRBJ2-2|many|NA
TGTGCCAGCAGTTACTTCCTTTCGGTCAGGGGCGCCGGGGAGCTGTTTTTT
CASSYFLSVRGAGELFF
>TRBV9|TRBJ2-2|many|NA
TGTGCCAGCAGCGTAGGAGACCTAATCGGGGAGCTGTTTTTT
CASSVGDLIGELFF
>TRBV4-1|TRBJ1-1|many|NA
TGCGCCAGCAGCCCCTCCCGGGGGGGCACTGAAGCTTTCTTT
CASSPSRGGTEAFF
>TRBV14|TRBJ2-1|NA|NA
TGTGCCAGCAGCCAAGGAGGGAGAATACACAATGAGCAGTTCTTC
CASSQGGRIHNEQFF
>TRBV7-2|TRBJ2-2|many|TRBD2
TGTGCCAGCAGCTTGAATTCTTATAGGGCTAGCGGGGACACCGGGGAGCTGTTTTTT
CASSLNSYRASGDTGELFF
>TRBV4-1|TRBJ2-7|many|TRBD1
TGCGCCAGCAGAGCAACAGGGGGCGAGCAGTACTTC
CASRATGGEQYF
>TRBV29-1|TRBJ2-1|many|NA
TGCAGCGTTCCCGTTGGGGCCGCCCGGGAGCAGTTCTTC
CSVPVGAAREQFF
>TRBV20-1|TRBJ2-1|NA|NA
TGCAGTGCTGAGGTGGGGGCCTATCCTTACAATGAGCAGTTCTTC
CSAEVGAYPYNEQFF
>TRBV20-1|TRBJ2-6|many|TRBD1
TGCAGTGCTAGAAGCCGGGACAGGGGAGACTCTGGGGCCAACGTCCTGACTTTC
CSARSRDRGDSGANVLTF
>TRBV24-1|TRBJ1-1|many|NA
TGTGCCACCAGTGCCTGGGGGTCTGAAGCTTTCTTT
CATSAWGSEAFF
>TRBV5-4|TRBJ2-2|NA|TRBD2
TGTGCCAGCAGTCCAACTAGCGGGGGGATGAACACCAGGGAGCTGTTTTTT
CASSPTSGGMNTRELFF
>TRBV11-2|TRBJ1-1|many|TRBD1
TGTGCCAGCAGCTTAGCAGGGGTAAGGACAGGACTAGAGGACACTGAAGCTTTCTTT
CASSLAGVRTGLEDTEAFF
>TRBV24-1|TRBJ1-2|many|TRBD1
TGTGCCACCAGTGATTTTGGGGACAGGGGAGGCACCTTC
CATSDFGDRGGTF
>TRBV20-1|TRBJ2-3|many|TRBD1
TGCAGTGCCAACACCGGGACAGAGACCACAGATACGCAGTATTTT
CSANTGTETTDTQYF
>TRBV11-3|TRBJ1-1|many|NA
TGTGCCAGCAGCTTGTTCGGGGACACTGAAGCTTTCTTT
CASSLFGDTEAFF
>TRBV7-9|TRBJ2-1|many|TRBD2
TGTGCCAGCAGCTTAGCGCTTCCGGGACCCCGGGGGGATAATGAGCAGTTCTTC
CASSLALPGPRGDNEQFF
>TRBV18|TRBJ2-2|NA|NA
TGTGCCAGCTCACAACCGGCACGCACCGGGGAGTTGTTTTTT
CASSQPARTGELFF
>TRBV5-1|TRBJ1-3|many|NA
TGCGCCAGCAGCTTGGGACAGGCCTCTGGAAACACCATATATTTT
CASSLGQASGNTIYF
>TRBV20-1|TRBJ2-4|many|TRBD1
TGCAGTGCTAGACGTCAGGGGGTCGGGGCCAAAAACATTCAGTACTTC
CSARRQGVGAKNIQYF
>TRBV2|TRBJ1-4|many|NA
TGTGCCAGCAGTGAAGAGGGACTAGGAGAAGAAAAACTGTTTTTT
CASSEEGLGEEKLFF
>TRBV7-9|TRBJ2-3|many|NA
TGTGCCAGCAGCCCCGTAGGCGAGCCTTTTGATACGCAGTATTTT
CASSPVGEPFDTQYF
>TRBV5-1|TRBJ2-1|many|TRBD2
TGCGCCAGCAGCTTGGACCCTAGCCCGGGAGGATCCTACAATGAGCAGTTCTTC
CASSLDPSPGGSYNEQFF
>TRBV10-2|TRBJ2-3|many|NA
TGCGCCAGCAGTGTGGCTGATCCAGAGGGACTTGGCACAGATACGCAGTATTTT
CASSVADPEGLGTDTQYF
>TRBV4-3|TRBJ2-2|many|NA
TGCGCCAGCAGCCAAGAATTGTCGGGGACCGGGGAGCTGTTTTTT
CASSQELSGTGELFF
>TRBV4-3|TRBJ1-4|many|TRBD1
TGCGCCAGCAGCCAAGGAGCGCAGGGGGGTAATGAAAAACTGTTTTTT
CASSQGAQGGNEKLFF
>TRBV4-2|TRBJ2-2|many|NA
TGTGCCAGCAGCCAAGTGGGCAGATACAACTCGAACACCGGGGAGCTGTTTTTT
CASSQVGRYNSNTGELFF
>TRBV5-1|TRBJ2-1|many|NA
TGCGCCAGCAGCTTCGCAACGGGGAATGAGCAGTTCTTC
CASSFATGNEQFF
>TRBV5-1|TRBJ2-1|many|TRBD2
TGCGCCAGCACCCGGGGGGGGCTACTTGAGCAGTTCTTC
CASTRGGLLEQFF
>TRBV4-3|TRBJ2-3|many|TRBD2
TGCGCCAGCAGCCAGAGCGGGGGGGTCACAGATACGCAGTATTTT
CASSQSGGVTDTQYF
>TRBV20-1|TRBJ2-6|many|TRBD1
TGCAGTGCTAGGACCGGGACAGGGGACGGGGCCAACGTCCTGACTTTC
CSARTGTGDGANVLTF